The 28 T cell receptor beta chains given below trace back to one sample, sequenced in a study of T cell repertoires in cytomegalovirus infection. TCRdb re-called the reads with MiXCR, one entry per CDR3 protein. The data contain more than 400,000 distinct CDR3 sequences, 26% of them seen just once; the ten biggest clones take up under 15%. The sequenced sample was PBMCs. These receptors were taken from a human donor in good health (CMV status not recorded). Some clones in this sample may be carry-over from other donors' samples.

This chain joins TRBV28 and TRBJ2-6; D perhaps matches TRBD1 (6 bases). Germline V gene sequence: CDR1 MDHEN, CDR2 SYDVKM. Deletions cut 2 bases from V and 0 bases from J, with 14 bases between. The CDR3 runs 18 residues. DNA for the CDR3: TGTGCCAGCAGTTTAGGGTCAGGGACATTCTCTGGGGCCAACGTCCTGACTTTC. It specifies CASSLGSGTFSGANVLTF.

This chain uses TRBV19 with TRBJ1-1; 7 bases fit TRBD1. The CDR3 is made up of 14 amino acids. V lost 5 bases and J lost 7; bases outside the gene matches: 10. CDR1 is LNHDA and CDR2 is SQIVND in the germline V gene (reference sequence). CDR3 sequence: CASSPEGTVSEAFF. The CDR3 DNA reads TGTGCCAGTAGTCCAGAAGGGACAGTTAGTGAAGCTTTCTTT.

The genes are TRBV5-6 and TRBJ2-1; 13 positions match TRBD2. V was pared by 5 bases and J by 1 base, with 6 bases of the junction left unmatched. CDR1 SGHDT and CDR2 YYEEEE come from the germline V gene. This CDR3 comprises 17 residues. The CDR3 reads CASRRTSGSGSYNEQFF. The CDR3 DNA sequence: TGTGCCAGCAGAAGGACTAGCGGGAGTGGATCCTACAATGAGCAGTTCTTC.

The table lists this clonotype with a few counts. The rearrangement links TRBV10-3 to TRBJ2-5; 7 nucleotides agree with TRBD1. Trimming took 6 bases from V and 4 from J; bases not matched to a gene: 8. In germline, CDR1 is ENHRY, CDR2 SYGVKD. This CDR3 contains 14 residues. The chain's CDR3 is CAISDTGAGETQYF. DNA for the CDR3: TGTGCCATCAGCGACACAGGGGCCGGAGAGACCCAGTACTTC.

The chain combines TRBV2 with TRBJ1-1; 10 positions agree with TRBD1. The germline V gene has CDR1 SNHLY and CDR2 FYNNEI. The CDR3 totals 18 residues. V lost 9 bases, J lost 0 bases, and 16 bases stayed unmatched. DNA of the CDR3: TGTGCCAGAAATAGGGACAGGGGACAAGCCGGCATGAACACTGAAGCTTTCTTT. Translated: CARNRDRGQAGMNTEAFF. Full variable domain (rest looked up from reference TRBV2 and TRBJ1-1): EPEVTQTPSHQVTQMGQEVILRCVPISNHLYFYWYRQILGQKVEFLVSFYNNEISEKSEIFDDQFSVERPDGSNFTLKIRSTKLEDSAMYFCARNRDRGQAGMNTEAFFGQGTRLTVV.

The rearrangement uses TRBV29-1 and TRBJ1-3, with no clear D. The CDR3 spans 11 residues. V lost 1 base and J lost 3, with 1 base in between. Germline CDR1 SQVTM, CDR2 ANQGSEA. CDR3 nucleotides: TGCAGCGTTGAAGTTGGAAACACCATATATTTT. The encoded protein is CSVEVGNTIYF.

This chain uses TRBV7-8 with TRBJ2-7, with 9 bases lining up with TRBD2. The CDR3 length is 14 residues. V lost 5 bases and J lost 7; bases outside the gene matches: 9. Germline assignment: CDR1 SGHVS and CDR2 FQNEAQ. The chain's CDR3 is CASSRSGSPWEQYV. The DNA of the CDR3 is TGTGCCAGCAGCCGTAGCGGGAGTCCGTGGGAGCAGTACGTC.

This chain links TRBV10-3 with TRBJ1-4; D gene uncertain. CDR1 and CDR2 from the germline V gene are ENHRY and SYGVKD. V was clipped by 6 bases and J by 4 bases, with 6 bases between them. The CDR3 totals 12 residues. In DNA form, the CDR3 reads TGTGCCATCAGCGTGGGTAATGAAAAACTGTTTTTT. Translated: CAISVGNEKLFF.

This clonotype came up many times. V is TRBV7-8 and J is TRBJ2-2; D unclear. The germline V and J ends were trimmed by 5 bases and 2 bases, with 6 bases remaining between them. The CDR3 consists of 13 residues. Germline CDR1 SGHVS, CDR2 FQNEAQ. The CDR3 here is CASSPINTGELFF. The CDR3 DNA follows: TGTGCCAGCAGCCCGATTAACACCGGGGAGCTGTTTTTT.

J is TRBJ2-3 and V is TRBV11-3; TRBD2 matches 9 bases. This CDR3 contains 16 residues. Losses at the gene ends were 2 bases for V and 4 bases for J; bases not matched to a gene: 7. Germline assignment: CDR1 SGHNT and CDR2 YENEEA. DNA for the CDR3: TGTGCCAGCAGCTTATACACCCTAGCGGGGTCAGATACGCAGTATTTT. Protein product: CASSLYTLAGSDTQYF.

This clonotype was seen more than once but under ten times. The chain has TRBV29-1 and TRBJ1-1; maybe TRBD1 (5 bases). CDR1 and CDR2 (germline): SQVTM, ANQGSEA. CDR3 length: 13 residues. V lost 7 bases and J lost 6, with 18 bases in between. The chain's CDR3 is CSAGEDQGSEAFF. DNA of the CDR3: TGCAGCGCTGGGGAAGACCAGGGCTCTGAAGCTTTCTTT.

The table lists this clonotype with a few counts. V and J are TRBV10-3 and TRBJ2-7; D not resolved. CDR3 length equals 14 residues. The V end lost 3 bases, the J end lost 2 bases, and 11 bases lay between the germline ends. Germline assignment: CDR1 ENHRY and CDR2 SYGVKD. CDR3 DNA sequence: TGTGCCATCAGTGATTTCGACGGAGCCTACGAGCAGTACTTC. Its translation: CAISDFDGAYEQYF.

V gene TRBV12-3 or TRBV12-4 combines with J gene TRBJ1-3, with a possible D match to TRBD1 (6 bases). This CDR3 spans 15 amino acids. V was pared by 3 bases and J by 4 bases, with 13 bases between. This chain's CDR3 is CASSLGRGKGNTIYF. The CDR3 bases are TGTGCCAGCAGTTTGGGCAGGGGCAAGGGAAACACCATATATTTT.

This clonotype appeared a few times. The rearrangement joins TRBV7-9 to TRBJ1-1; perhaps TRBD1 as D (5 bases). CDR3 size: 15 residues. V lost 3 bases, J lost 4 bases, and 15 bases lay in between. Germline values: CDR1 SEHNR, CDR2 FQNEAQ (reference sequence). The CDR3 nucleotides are TGTGCCAGCAGCTTTGGGGACCGTGGGGGCACTGAAGCTTTCTTT. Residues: CASSFGDRGGTEAFF. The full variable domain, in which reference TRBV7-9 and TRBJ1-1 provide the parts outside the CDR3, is DTGVSQNPRHKITKRGQNVTFRCDPISEHNRLYWYRQTLGQGPEFLTYFQNEAQLEKSRLLSDRFSAERPKGSFSTLEIQRTEQGDSAMYLCASSFGDRGGTEAFFGQGTRLTVV.

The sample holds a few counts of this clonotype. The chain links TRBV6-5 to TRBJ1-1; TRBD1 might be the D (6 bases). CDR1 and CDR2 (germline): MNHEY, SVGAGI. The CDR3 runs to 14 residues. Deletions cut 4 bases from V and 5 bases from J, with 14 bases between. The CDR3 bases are TGTGCCAGCAGTTCCACCCTGGGGGCAACTGAAGCTTTCTTT. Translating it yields CASSSTLGATEAFF.

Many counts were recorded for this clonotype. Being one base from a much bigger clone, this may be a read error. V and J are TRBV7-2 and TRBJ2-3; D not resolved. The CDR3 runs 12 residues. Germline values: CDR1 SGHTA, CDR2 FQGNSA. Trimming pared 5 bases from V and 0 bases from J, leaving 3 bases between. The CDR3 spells CASSDSTDTQYF. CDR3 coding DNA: TGTGCCAGCAGCGACAGCACAGATACGCAGTATTTT.

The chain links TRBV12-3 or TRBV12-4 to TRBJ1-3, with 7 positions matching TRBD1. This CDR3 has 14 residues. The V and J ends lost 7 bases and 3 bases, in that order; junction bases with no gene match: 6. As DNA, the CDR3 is TGTGCCAGCATCGCCGGGACAGATGGAAACACCATATATTTT. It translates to CASIAGTDGNTIYF.

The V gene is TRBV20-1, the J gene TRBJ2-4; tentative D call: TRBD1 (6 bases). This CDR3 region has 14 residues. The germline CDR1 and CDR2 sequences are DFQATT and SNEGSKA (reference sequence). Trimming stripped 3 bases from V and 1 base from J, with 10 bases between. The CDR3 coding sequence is TGCAGTGCTAGGACAGGATCGGCCAAAAACATTCAGTACTTC. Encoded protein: CSARTGSAKNIQYF.

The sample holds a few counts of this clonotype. The CDR3 DNA reads as TGTGCCAGCAGTCTAGGAAGGTCGGGCGAGCAGTACTTC. This translates into CASSLGRSGEQYF. This chain links TRBV27 with TRBJ2-7; D not certain. Trimming stripped 5 bases from V and 6 bases from J, with 14 bases between. The CDR3 runs 13 residues. Germline loops: CDR1 MNHEY, CDR2 SMNVEV (reference sequence).

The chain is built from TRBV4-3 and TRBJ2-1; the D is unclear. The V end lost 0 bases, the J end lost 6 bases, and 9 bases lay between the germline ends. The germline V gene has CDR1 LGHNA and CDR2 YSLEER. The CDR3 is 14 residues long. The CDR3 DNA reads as TGCGCCAGCAGCCAAGATTCCCTGGGCAATGAGCAGTTCTTC. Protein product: CASSQDSLGNEQFF.

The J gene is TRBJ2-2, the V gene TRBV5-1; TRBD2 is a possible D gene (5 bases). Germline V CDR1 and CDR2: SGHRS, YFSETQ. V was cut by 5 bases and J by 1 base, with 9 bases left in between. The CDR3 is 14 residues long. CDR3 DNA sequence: TGCGCCAGCAGGTCCGGGATGAACACCGGGGAGCTGTTTTTT. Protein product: CASRSGMNTGELFF. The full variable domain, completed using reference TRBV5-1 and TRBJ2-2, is KAGVTQTPRYLIKTRGQQVTLSCSPISGHRSVSWYQQTPGQGLQFLFEYFSETQRNKGNFPGRFSGRQFSNSRSEMNVSTLELGDSALYLCASRSGMNTGELFFGEGSRLTVL.

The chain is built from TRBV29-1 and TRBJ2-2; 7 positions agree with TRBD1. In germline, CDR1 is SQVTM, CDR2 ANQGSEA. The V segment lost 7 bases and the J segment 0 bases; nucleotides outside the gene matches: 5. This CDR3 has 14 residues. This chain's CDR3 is CSGKTGSNTGELFF. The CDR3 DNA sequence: TGCAGCGGCAAGACAGGGTCGAACACCGGGGAGCTGTTTTTT.

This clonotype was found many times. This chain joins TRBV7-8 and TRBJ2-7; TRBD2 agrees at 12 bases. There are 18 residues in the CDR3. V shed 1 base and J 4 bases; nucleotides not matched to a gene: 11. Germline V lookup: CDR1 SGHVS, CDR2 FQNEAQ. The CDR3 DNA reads TGTGCCAGCAGCTTAGGACAACTAGCGGGAGGTGATATGTACGAGCAGTACTTC. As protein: CASSLGQLAGGDMYEQYF. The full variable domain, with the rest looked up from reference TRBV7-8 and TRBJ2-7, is GAGVSQSPRYKVAKRGQDVALRCDPISGHVSLFWYQQALGQGPEFLTYFQNEAQLDKSGLPSDRFFAERPEGSVSTLKIQRTQQEDSAVYLCASSLGQLAGGDMYEQYFGPGTRLTVT.

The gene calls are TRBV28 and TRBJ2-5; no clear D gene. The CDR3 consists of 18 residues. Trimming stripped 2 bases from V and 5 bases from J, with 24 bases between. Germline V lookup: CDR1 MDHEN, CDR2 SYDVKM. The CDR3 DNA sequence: TGTGCCAGCAGTTTAAACCCCGCCGGGCTAGAGATTTGTGAGACCCAGTACTTC. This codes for CASSLNPAGLEICETQYF.

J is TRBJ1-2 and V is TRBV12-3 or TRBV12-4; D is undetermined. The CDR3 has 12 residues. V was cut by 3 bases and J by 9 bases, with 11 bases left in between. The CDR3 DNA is TGTGCCAGCAGTTTTATAGTAGGGAGCTACACCTTC. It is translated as CASSFIVGSYTF.

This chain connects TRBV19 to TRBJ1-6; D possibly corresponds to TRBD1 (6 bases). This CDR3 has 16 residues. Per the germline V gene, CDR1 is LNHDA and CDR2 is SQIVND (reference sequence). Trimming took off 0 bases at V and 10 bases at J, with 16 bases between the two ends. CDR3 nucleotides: TGTGCCAGTAGTATAGATCCACGGGGGGCTGGATCACCCCTCCACTTT. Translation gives CASSIDPRGAGSPLHF.

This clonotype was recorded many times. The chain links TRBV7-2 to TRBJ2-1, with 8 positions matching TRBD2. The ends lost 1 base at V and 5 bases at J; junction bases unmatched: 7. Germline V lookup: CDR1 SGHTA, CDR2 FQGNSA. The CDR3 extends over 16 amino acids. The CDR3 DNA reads TGTGCCAGCAGCTTAGTAGGGGCTAGCGGGCACAATGAGCAGTTCTTC. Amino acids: CASSLVGASGHNEQFF.

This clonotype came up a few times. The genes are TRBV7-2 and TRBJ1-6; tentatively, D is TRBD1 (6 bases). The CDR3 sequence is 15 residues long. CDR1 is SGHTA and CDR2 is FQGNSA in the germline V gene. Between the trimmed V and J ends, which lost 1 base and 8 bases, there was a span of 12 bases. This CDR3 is CASSLDGRGYSPLHF. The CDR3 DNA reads TGTGCCAGCAGCTTAGACGGCAGGGGTTATTCACCCCTCCACTTT.